This T cell receptor (beta chain) was obtained from a study of blood T cell repertoires in COVID-19. Overall study: Samples taken during acute and convalescent COVID-19 were collected in the United States, Italy and Spain.

This clone was observed a few times. Some clones are missing from TCRdb's copy, which holds only in-frame ones; the method was immunoSEQ multiplex PCR. The sample records about 140,000 clones, roughly 85% being singletons. This CDR3 has 15 residues. Germline CDR1 MNHEY, CDR2 SVGAGI. V was shortened by 7 bases and J by 1 base, with 14 bases between the two germline ends. The receptor was derived from a man aged 45-65 years with acute or convalescent COVID-19. The sequenced sample consisted of peripheral blood. The chain couples TRBV6-5 to TRBJ1-5; a weak D match, TRBD1 (5 bases). Written as DNA, the CDR3 is TGTGCCAGCACCCGGGGGGGGATCAGCAATCAGCCCCAGCATTTT. This codes for CASTRGGISNQPQHF.